Here is one T cell receptor beta chain with its context. These data are taken from a study of control samples from healthy donors and cancer patients. This CDR3 comprises 12 residues. V was shortened by 10 bases and J by 0 bases, with 7 bases between the two germline ends. CDR1 is SNHLY and CDR2 is FYNNEI in the germline V gene. Clones were sequenced by immunoSEQ multiplex PCR, and TCRdb holds only the in-frame ones, with some missing. The sample records about 160,000 clones, roughly 89% being singletons. This receptor was taken from a man aged 25 to 40 in good health. This chain connects TRBV2 to TRBJ1-3; D is unclear. Specimen: blood. The CDR3 reads CATSSSGNTIYF. CDR3 nucleotide sequence: TGTGCCACATCGAGCTCTGGAAACACCATATATTTT. The full variable domain, in which reference TRBV2 and TRBJ1-3 provide the parts outside the CDR3, is EPEVTQTPSHQVTQMGQEVILRCVPISNHLYFYWYRQILGQKVEFLVSFYNNEISEKSEIFDDQFSVERPDGSNFTLKIRSTKLEDSAMYFCATSSSGNTIYFGEGSWLTVV.